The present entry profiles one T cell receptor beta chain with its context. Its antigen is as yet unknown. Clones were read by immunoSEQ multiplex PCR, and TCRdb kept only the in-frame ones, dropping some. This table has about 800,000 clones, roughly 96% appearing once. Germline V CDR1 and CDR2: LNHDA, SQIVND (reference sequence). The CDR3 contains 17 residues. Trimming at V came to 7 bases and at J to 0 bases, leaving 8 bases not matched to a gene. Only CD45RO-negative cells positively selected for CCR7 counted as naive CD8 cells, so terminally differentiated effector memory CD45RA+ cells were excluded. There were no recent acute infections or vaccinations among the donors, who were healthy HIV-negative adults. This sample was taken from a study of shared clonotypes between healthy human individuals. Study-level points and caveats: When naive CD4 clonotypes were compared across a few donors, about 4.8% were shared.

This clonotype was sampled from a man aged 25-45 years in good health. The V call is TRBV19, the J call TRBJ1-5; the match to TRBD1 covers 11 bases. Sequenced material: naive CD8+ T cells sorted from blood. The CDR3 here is CASTWDRGGYSNQPQHF. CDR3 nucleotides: TGTGCCAGTACCTGGGACAGGGGGGGATATAGCAATCAGCCCCAGCATTTT.